This TCR beta chain was obtained from a study of regulatory T cells in long-lasting Graves disease. This clonotype was detected a few times. A much larger clone differs by one base, so this may be a read error. Construction of the TCR beta libraries employed iRepertoire HTBI primers in conjunction with Arm-PCR of CDR3 regions. TCRdb called the multiplex PCR reads again in MiXCR, with one record for every CDR3 protein. The sample yields 350,000 to 450,000 distinct CDR3 sequences, 15% seen once. CDR1 DFQATT and CDR2 SNEGSKA come from the germline V gene (reference sequence). CDR3 length equals 14 residues. Time point defined: newly diagnosed GD, antithyroid drugs for less than 3 months. Extracted RNA from PBMCs served as the source of the TCR library. Blood from the periphery, approximately 9 milliliters in all, was drawn into EDTA tubes. The same data also went into a second study, on T cells in Graves' hyperthyroidism and ophthalmopathy. In that study: For the diagnoses, clinical symptoms, serum thyroxine and TRAb, thyroid ultrasound and orbital computed tomography were used. A 13 V-J model separated ophthalmopathy from stable hyperthyroidism.

Sequenced material: peripheral blood mononuclear cells (PBMCs), taken at new diagnosis, from a patient treated with antithyroid drugs. This rearrangement joins TRBV20-1 to TRBJ1-3, with unresolved D. This sequence originates from a middle-aged woman with Graves disease. The CDR3 spells CSARLGLQGNTTYF. In nucleotides, the CDR3 is TGCAGTGCTAGATTAGGGTTGCAAGGAAACACCACATATTTT.